This entry features one T cell receptor beta chain sequence. This sample is part of a study of T cell changes during pregnancy in multiple sclerosis. TCRdb's table, derived via immunoSEQ multiplex PCR, lists solely in-frame clones and lacks some. The repertoire holds more than 65,000 clones, with just under 95% as singletons. The V end was cut by 4 bases, the J end by 0 bases, with 30 bases between. The CDR3 loop spans 21 amino acids. Germline-derived CDR1 and CDR2 are SGDLS and YYNGEE. Sequenced material: peripheral blood, taken in the first trimester of pregnancy. The chain joins TRBV9 to TRBJ2-3; D may be TRBD2 (6 bases). This receptor was obtained from a female donor with multiple sclerosis, enrolled in a pregnancy study. DNA of the CDR3: TGTGCCAGCAGCCCCAAACGGAGGGATTCAGGCTCTCAGGCTAGCACAGATACGCAGTATTTT. Its translation is CASSPKRRDSGSQASTDTQYF. Drawing the rest from reference TRBV9 and TRBJ2-3, the complete variable domain is DSGVTQTPKHLITATGQRVTLRCSPRSGDLSVYWYQQSLDQGLQFLIQYYNGEERAKGNILERFSAQQFPDLHSELNLSSLELGDSALYFCASSPKRRDSGSQASTDTQYFGPGTRLTVL.